This TCR beta chain was captured by sequencing in a study of beta chain features in type 1 diabetes. The CDR3 is 14 residues long. Trimming took 3 bases from V and 1 from J, leaving 4 bases between them. Looked up from germline, CDR1 is LNHNV and CDR2 is YYDKDF (reference sequence). This clone was detected only a few times. The sample has other DNA sequences that encode this CDR3 too. Every isolated RNA sample was fully reverse transcribed, so sequencing captured expressed TCRB transcripts. Repertoires were generated with immunoSEQ multiplex PCR, while TCRdb's copy carries only in-frame clones and drops some. In the table there are under 250,000 clones, roughly 10% of which are singletons.

Sequences were obtained from central memory CD4+ T cells from blood. This sequence originates from a man aged 18-30 years in good health. J is TRBJ2-6 and V is TRBV15, with D unclear. As DNA, the CDR3 is TGTGCCACCAGCAGTCCATCTGGGGCCAACGTCCTGACTTTC. Translated: CATSSPSGANVLTF.